These 22 T cell receptor beta chains originate from one sample sequenced in a study of radiotherapy plus CTLA-4 blockade in lung cancer. The data were produced by immunoSEQ multiplex PCR, yet TCRdb's version contains in-frame clones alone and is incomplete. Altogether about 110,000 clones are present, around 84% being singletons, with the ten largest covering 3.3%. Sample: peripheral blood, taken from a patient treated with radiotherapy plus ipilimumab. Receptor source: a human donor with non-small cell lung cancer that progressed on radiotherapy plus ipilimumab. Some clones in this sample may be carry-over from other donors' samples.

The V gene is TRBV19, the J gene TRBJ2-7, with 10 bases that match TRBD1. Germline loops: CDR1 LNHDA, CDR2 SQIVND (reference sequence). This CDR3 has 15 amino acids. The junction had 9 bases not matched to a gene; V was cut back by 6 bases and J by 4 bases. For the CDR3, the DNA is TGTGCCAGTAGAGATCCGGGACAGGGGACTTACGAGCAGTACTTC. Encoded protein: CASRDPGQGTYEQYF.

The rearrangement links TRBV6-5 to TRBJ1-3; 7 nucleotides agree with TRBD1. In germline, CDR1 is MNHEY, CDR2 SVGAGI. This CDR3 region has 12 residues. V lost 11 bases, J lost 4 bases, and 5 bases stayed unmatched. CDR3 protein: CASRTGGNTIYF. The CDR3 region has the DNA TGTGCCTCCCGGACAGGCGGAAACACCATATATTTT.

The chain carries TRBV7-3 and TRBJ1-1; maybe TRBD1 (6 bases). Germline CDR1 SGHTA, CDR2 FQGTGA. Trimming pared 4 bases from V and 4 bases from J, leaving 16 bases between. The CDR3 consists of 15 residues. The CDR3 loop reads CASSSRGGVGTEAFF. The CDR3 nucleotides are TGTGCCAGCAGCTCGAGAGGGGGTGTCGGCACTGAAGCTTTCTTT.

V is TRBV4-3 and J is TRBJ2-1; 8 nucleotides line up with TRBD2. The CDR3 consists of 15 residues. The V and J ends lost 3 bases and 6 bases, in that order; junction bases with no gene match: 7. Germline-derived CDR1 and CDR2 are LGHNA and YSLEER. CDR3 nucleotides: TGCGCCAGCAGCCACCAGGGACTAGGAACCAATGAGCAGTTCTTC. It yields the protein CASSHQGLGTNEQFF.

The chain links TRBV5-4 to TRBJ1-1; 7 nucleotides agree with TRBD1. J gave up 9 bases and V 4 bases, and 12 bases lay outside the gene matches. This CDR3 comprises 14 residues. The germline V gene has CDR1 SGHNT and CDR2 YYREEE (reference sequence). As DNA, the CDR3 is TGTGCCAGCAGCACCGGACAGGAACCAGCCCAAGCTTTCTTT. Protein: CASSTGQEPAQAFF.

The chain links TRBV4-3 to TRBJ2-3, with 12 bases lining up with TRBD1. The ends lost 3 bases at V and 1 base at J; junction bases unmatched: 14. The germline gives CDR1 LGHNA, CDR2 YSLEER. CDR3 length: 20 amino acids. For the CDR3, the DNA is TGCGCCAGCAGCCAGTACCTCCGGGACAGGGGGCTGAGGGGCACAGATACGCAGTATTTT. Translating gives CASSQYLRDRGLRGTDTQYF.

The table lists this clone with a count of one. The rearrangement links TRBV7-9 to TRBJ2-3, with no clear D. Between the trimmed V and J ends, which lost 3 bases and 0 bases, there was a span of 7 bases. The CDR3 has 14 residues. Germline lookup yields CDR1 SEHNR and CDR2 FQNEAQ (reference sequence). The CDR3 DNA reads TGTGCCAGCAGCTTCTCGCACAGCACAGATACGCAGTATTTT. Its protein is CASSFSHSTDTQYF.

The chain joins TRBV2 to TRBJ2-5; 8 nucleotides line up with TRBD2. The CDR3 spans 14 residues. The J segment lost 2 bases and the V segment lost 6 bases, leaving 5 bases of the junction unmatched. The germline V gene has CDR1 SNHLY and CDR2 FYNNEI. CDR3 nucleotides: TGTGCCAGCAGCTTAGCGGGGCTACAAGAGACCCAGTACTTC. As protein: CASSLAGLQETQYF.

In this sample, this clone turned up once. CDR3 nucleotide sequence: TGCGCCAGCAGCTTGAGGGGAGATACGCAGTATTTT. Translating it yields CASSLRGDTQYF. The gene calls are TRBV5-1 and TRBJ2-3; TRBD1 is a possible D gene (5 bases). The CDR3 length is 12 residues. V gave up 1 base and J gave up 5 bases, with 5 bases separating them. The germline gives CDR1 SGHRS, CDR2 YFSETQ.

The CDR3 is CASSEYPGVGTEAFF. The CDR3 bases are TGTGCCAGCAGTGAATATCCGGGGGTGGGCACTGAAGCTTTCTTT. V gene TRBV25-1 combines with J gene TRBJ1-1, with D tentatively TRBD1 (5 bases). V was cut by 0 bases and J by 4 bases, with 12 bases left in between. The CDR3 is made up of 15 amino acids. From germline, CDR1 is MGHDK and CDR2 SYGVNS.

The chain carries TRBV5-7 and TRBJ2-5; the D is unclear. Matching the DNA end better, TRBJ2-7 makes the J call doubtful. TRBV5-7 is an open reading frame whose function is uncertain. The CDR3 length is 14 residues. CDR3 protein: CASSLTWGQDEQYF. The CDR3 DNA follows: TGTGCCAGCAGCTTGACGTGGGGTCAAGACGAGCAGTACTTC.

The V call is TRBV7-2, the J call TRBJ2-1; no clear D gene. This CDR3 has 14 amino acids. Trimming took 3 bases from V and 5 from J, leaving 11 bases between them. Germline V gene sequence: CDR1 SGHTA, CDR2 FQGNSA. CDR3 loop: CASSFVGPNNEQFF. In DNA, the CDR3 is TGTGCCAGCAGCTTTGTCGGGCCGAACAATGAGCAGTTCTTC.

This clone appeared a few times. The CDR3 loop is CASSLAGGRGVQYF. The CDR3 DNA is TGTGCCAGCAGCTTGGCGGGGGGGCGGGGCGTGCAGTACTTC. The chain joins TRBV7-2 to TRBJ2-7, with TRBD2 identical over 9 bases. J lost 9 bases, V lost 3 bases, and 9 bases had no gene match. This CDR3 is built from 14 residues. The germline gives CDR1 SGHTA, CDR2 FQGNSA.

Only a few counts were recorded for this clone. The chain recombines TRBV6-5 with TRBJ2-7, with a tentative D call TRBD2 (7 bases). Between the trimmed V and J ends, which lost 2 bases and 5 bases, there was a span of 16 bases. Germline CDR1 MNHEY, CDR2 SVGAGI. The CDR3 sequence is 15 residues long. CDR3 nucleotide sequence: TGTGCCAGCAGTTACCGGGCAGAGGGGGGGAACGAGCAGTACTTC. Encoded protein: CASSYRAEGGNEQYF.

The rearrangement joins TRBV5-4 to TRBJ2-5, with 8 nucleotides matching TRBD1. The CDR3 is 14 residues long. Looked up from germline, CDR1 is SGHNT and CDR2 is YYREEE (reference sequence). Trimming cost V 0 bases and J 5 bases; bases outside gene matches: 3. The CDR3 region has the DNA TGTGCCAGCAGCTTGGCAGGGGGCGGTGAGACCCAGTACTTC. Protein: CASSLAGGGETQYF.

The rearrangement links TRBV5-4 to TRBJ1-4; 7 bases fit TRBD1. The germline CDR1 and CDR2 sequences are SGHNT and YYREEE (reference sequence). The CDR3 sequence is 15 residues long. J gave up 2 bases and V 4 bases, and 5 bases lay outside the gene matches. CDR3 DNA sequence: TGTGCCAGCAGCACAGCAGGGGGTACTAATGAAAAACTGTTTTTT. Amino acid sequence: CASSTAGGTNEKLFF.

The chain recombines TRBV10-3 with TRBJ1-2; 8 bases match TRBD1. Germline-derived CDR1 and CDR2 are ENHRY and SYGVKD. This CDR3 is built from 15 residues. Trimming took 2 bases from V and 2 from J; bases not matched to a gene: 4. The CDR3 spells CAISERTGTNYGYTF. CDR3 coding DNA: TGTGCCATCAGTGAGCGGACAGGGACGAACTATGGCTACACCTTC.

The rearrangement uses TRBV7-3 and TRBJ2-7; D gene unclear. This CDR3 spans 13 amino acids. In germline, CDR1 is SGHTA, CDR2 FQGTGA. Trimming removed 1 base at V and 4 bases at J, with 8 bases between. The CDR3, as DNA: TGTGCCAGCAGCTTAATTCAAGGGTACGAGCAGTACTTC. Translated, it gives CASSLIQGYEQYF.

This sequence joins TRBV27 and TRBJ2-5; 10 bases agree with TRBD1. The germline CDR1 and CDR2 sequences are MNHEY and SMNVEV (reference sequence). With V trimmed by 6 bases and J by 2 bases, 9 bases remained unmatched. The CDR3 totals 16 residues. In DNA, the CDR3 is TGTGCCAGCAGCCACCGGGACAGGGGTCGGCAAGAGACCCAGTACTTC. Translated, it gives CASSHRDRGRQETQYF.

This clone showed up just once. The chain joins TRBV19 to TRBJ2-3; D perhaps matches TRBD2 (5 bases). Germline lookup yields CDR1 LNHDA and CDR2 SQIVND (reference sequence). The germline V and J ends were trimmed by 10 bases and 2 bases, with 19 bases remaining between them. The CDR3 is 15 amino acids. The CDR3 loop reads CATTREKINTDTQYF. CDR3 DNA sequence: TGTGCCACCACCCGGGAAAAGATAAACACAGATACGCAGTATTTT.

This clone was seen more than once but under ten times. This sequence joins TRBV2 and TRBJ2-5; D is ambiguous. V dropped 8 bases and J dropped 2 bases, with 18 bases sitting between them. The CDR3 contains 15 residues. The germline CDR1 and CDR2 sequences are SNHLY and FYNNEI. The CDR3 sequence is CASFPDGRSQETQYF. CDR3 coding DNA: TGTGCCAGCTTTCCTGACGGAAGATCTCAAGAGACCCAGTACTTC. Combining the CDR3 with reference TRBV2 and TRBJ2-5 gives the whole variable domain EPEVTQTPSHQVTQMGQEVILRCVPISNHLYFYWYRQILGQKVEFLVSFYNNEISEKSEIFDDQFSVERPDGSNFTLKIRSTKLEDSAMYFCASFPDGRSQETQYFGPGTRLLVL.

The chain is built from TRBV2 and TRBJ2-3; no clear D. Germline CDR1 and CDR2: SNHLY and FYNNEI. This CDR3 is 12 amino acids long. Trimming took 6 bases from V and 4 from J, leaving 8 bases between them. This chain's CDR3 is CASRERADTQYF. CDR3 DNA: TGTGCCAGCAGAGAAAGGGCAGATACGCAGTATTTT.